The subject of this entry is one T cell receptor (beta chain). Antigen: not known. The record originates from a study of vaccination and CD4 T cells after COVID-19. Study outcomes and limitations: This study had few convalescent patients and no early post-infection samples.

Sequenced with the Oncomine TCR Beta short-read assay was DNA taken from cultured CD4+ T cells. MiXCR, run by TCRdb on the PCR reads, gives a single entry per CDR3 protein. The sample lists thousands of distinct CDR3 sequences, 58% occurring once. The treatment is: 10-day PBMC culture with coronavirus spike peptide pools or control peptides (ViraFEST assay). Following expansion of antigen-specific T cells with peptide pools, ViraFEST then sequenced TCRs. PBMCs were cultured at two million per well with around 9.5 IU/ml IL-2 and 9.5 to 10 ug/ml peptide pools. CDR1 is MNHEY, CDR2 SVGAGI, per germline. The CDR3 totals 14 residues. V shed 0 bases and J shed 2 bases, with 6 bases lying between them.

V and J are TRBV6-5 and TRBJ2-3, with D unclear. The sequence was collected from a human donor who had recovered from COVID-19. Sequencing used CD4+ T cells from blood, cultured in vitro. The CDR3 region is CASSYSVSTDTQYF. CDR3 bases: TGTGCCAGCAGTTACTCGGTATCCACAGATACGCAGTATTTT.